The 3 T cell receptor beta chains in this list originate from one sample, sequenced in a study of blood T cell repertoires in COVID-19. Sequenced by immunoSEQ multiplex PCR; TCRdb stores in-frame clones only, minus some. The sample carries 150,000 to 200,000 clones, approximately 85% recorded once. The material sequenced was peripheral blood. The receptors shown here come from a man of 80 years or more with COVID-19, enrolled during active disease.

The chain recombines TRBV5-4 with TRBJ1-2; 8 nucleotides agree with TRBD1. V gave up 4 bases and J gave up 4 bases; unmatched junction bases: 9. Germline V gene sequence: CDR1 SGHNT, CDR2 YYREEE (reference sequence). The CDR3 spans 15 residues. As DNA, the CDR3 is TGTGCCAGCAGCCTGGACGGGACAGGTACCTATGGCTACACCTTC. Protein product: CASSLDGTGTYGYTF. The variable domain in full, completed from reference TRBV5-4 and TRBJ1-2, reads ETGVTQSPTHLIKTRGQQVTLRCSSQSGHNTVSWYQQALGQGPQFIFQYYREEENGRGNFPPRFSGLQFPNYSSELNVNALELDDSALYLCASSLDGTGTYGYTFGSGTRLTVV.

This clone was observed once. The rearrangement joins TRBV27 to TRBJ1-2; D is unclear. The CDR3 sequence is 14 residues long. Germline CDR1 MNHEY, CDR2 SMNVEV (reference sequence). The germline V and J ends were trimmed by 5 bases and 6 bases, with 16 bases remaining between them. The CDR3 sequence: CASSPLPGRHGYTF. In nucleotides, the CDR3 is TGTGCCAGCAGTCCCCTCCCGGGGAGACATGGCTACACCTTC.

This clone was seen once. The rearrangement joins TRBV18 to TRBJ1-3; TRBD1 agrees at 7 bases. Germline CDR1 reads KGHSH; CDR2 reads LQKENI. The J segment lost 0 bases and the V segment lost 2 bases, leaving 13 bases of the junction unmatched. The CDR3 totals 19 residues. The DNA of the CDR3 is TGTGCCAGCTCACCAATGTGGGACAGACCACCTTCCTCTGGAAACACCATATATTTT. It is translated as CASSPMWDRPPSSGNTIYF. The full variable domain, with the rest looked up from reference TRBV18 and TRBJ1-3, is NAGVMQNPRHLVRRRGQEARLRCSPMKGHSHVYWYRQLPEEGLKFMVYLQKENIIDESGMPKERFSAEFPKEGPSILRIQQVVRGDSAAYFCASSPMWDRPPSSGNTIYFGEGSWLTVV.